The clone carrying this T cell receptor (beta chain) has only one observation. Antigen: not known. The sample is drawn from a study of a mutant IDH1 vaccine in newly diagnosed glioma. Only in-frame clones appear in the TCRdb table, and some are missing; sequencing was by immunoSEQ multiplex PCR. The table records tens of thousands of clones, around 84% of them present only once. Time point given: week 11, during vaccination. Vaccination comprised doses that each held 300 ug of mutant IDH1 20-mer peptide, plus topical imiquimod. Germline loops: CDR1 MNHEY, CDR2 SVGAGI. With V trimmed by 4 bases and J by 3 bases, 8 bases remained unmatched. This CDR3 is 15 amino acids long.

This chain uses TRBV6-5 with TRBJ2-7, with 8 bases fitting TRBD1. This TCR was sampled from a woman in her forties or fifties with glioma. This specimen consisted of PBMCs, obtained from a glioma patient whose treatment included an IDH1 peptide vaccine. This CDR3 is CASSSRNDRGYEQYF. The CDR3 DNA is TGTGCCAGCAGTTCCCGAAACGACAGGGGCTACGAGCAGTACTTC.